The 13 T cell receptor beta chains presented below share a single source sample, sequenced in a study of response to subunit inactivated influenza vaccine. MiXCR, applied by TCRdb to the RT-PCR reads, yields one record per CDR3 protein. The sample contains approximately 310,000 distinct CDR3 sequences, about a fifth of which appear only once. The sample was PBMCs from blood, taken less than 22 months after vaccination. These receptors originate from a man aged 50 to 69 who received an inactivated influenza vaccine.

Comment on this clonotype: One base away lies a much larger clone, so this may be a sequencing read error. The chain uses TRBV6-2 or TRBV6-3 and TRBJ1-1; D call uncertain. The CDR3 has 14 residues. Germline V gene sequence: CDR1 MNHEY, CDR2 SVGEGT. The CDR3 spells CASSYSSENTVAFF. In DNA, the CDR3 is TGTGCCAGCAGTTACTCTTCGGAGAACACTGTAGCTTTCTTT.

This chain joins TRBV5-5 and TRBJ1-4, with 7 bases matching TRBD1. Germline V lookup: CDR1 SGHKS, CDR2 YYEKEE (reference sequence). V lost 3 bases to trimming and J lost 8 bases; unmatched junction nucleotides: 13. This CDR3 has 16 amino acids. For the CDR3, the DNA is TGTGCCAGCAGCTCCAACCCAGGGCCAGGGGGGGAAAAACTGTTTTTT. The encoded protein is CASSSNPGPGGEKLFF.

This clonotype was detected a few times. The chain uses TRBV18 and TRBJ1-1; 12 bases line up with TRBD1. This CDR3 has 14 amino acids. Germline V gene sequence: CDR1 KGHSH, CDR2 LQKENI. The ends lost 5 bases at V and 7 bases at J; junction bases unmatched: 5. CDR3 sequence: CASSSGQGAGEAFF. The CDR3, as DNA: TGTGCCAGCTCATCGGGACAGGGGGCAGGTGAAGCTTTCTTT.

This clonotype showed up just a few times. The chain joins TRBV7-9 to TRBJ1-4; D unclear. Germline V lookup: CDR1 SEHNR, CDR2 FQNEAQ (reference sequence). V was pared by 1 base and J by 4 bases, with 10 bases between. The CDR3 is 15 amino acids. The CDR3 DNA reads TGTGCCAGCAGCTTAGGCGGCAGGTTTAATGAAAAACTGTTTTTT. Translation: CASSLGGRFNEKLFF.

This clonotype was seen a few times. The chain couples TRBV5-1 to TRBJ2-2; D gene unclear. Trimming pared 0 bases from V and 0 bases from J, leaving 6 bases between. Per the germline V gene, CDR1 is SGHRS and CDR2 is YFSETQ. This CDR3 contains 15 residues. CDR3 coding DNA: TGCGCCAGCAGCTTGGACACCACGAACACCGGGGAGCTGTTTTTT. Amino acid sequence: CASSLDTTNTGELFF.

This rearrangement joins TRBV7-8 to TRBJ2-2; D not certain. CDR3 length: 16 residues. The V gene lost 2 bases and the J gene lost 3 bases, with 13 bases spanning the gap. CDR1 and CDR2 (germline): SGHVS, FQNEAQ. This CDR3 is CASSLRVFGYTGELFF. The CDR3 DNA is TGTGCCAGCAGCTTAAGGGTTTTTGGTTACACCGGGGAGCTGTTTTTT.

This clonotype was recorded a few times. The chain couples TRBV7-9 to TRBJ1-4, with D hard to call. V dropped 4 bases and J dropped 0 bases, with 9 bases sitting between them. The length of the CDR3 is 15 residues. Germline V gene data show CDR1 as SEHNR and CDR2 as FQNEAQ (reference sequence). CDR3 protein: CASSSPFATNEKLFF. The CDR3 DNA is TGTGCCAGCAGCTCCCCGTTTGCAACTAATGAAAAACTGTTTTTT.

This chain links TRBV15 with TRBJ2-2; TRBD2 might be the D (5 bases). The V end was cut by 6 bases, the J end by 8 bases, with 10 bases between. Germline lookup yields CDR1 LNHNV and CDR2 YYDKDF (reference sequence). The CDR3 sequence is 12 residues long. In DNA form, the CDR3 reads TGTGCCACCAGACTTCGAGGGGGGGAGCTGTTTTTT. It is translated as CATRLRGGELFF.

This clonotype has more than one count but fewer than ten. This chain connects TRBV7-2 to TRBJ1-1; 9 bases fit TRBD1. Trimming took 4 bases from V and 3 from J; bases not matched to a gene: 6. This CDR3 spans 15 amino acids. In germline, CDR1 is SGHTA, CDR2 FQGNSA. The CDR3 DNA reads as TGTGCCAGCAGCTCCAGACAGGGGGGATACACTGAAGCTTTCTTT. This encodes CASSSRQGGYTEAFF.

This clonotype has just a few counts. The CDR3 loop is CASSQRDRYHANTGELFF. In DNA, the CDR3 is TGCGCCAGCAGCCAACGGGACAGATATCACGCGAACACCGGGGAGCTGTTTTTT. The chain employs TRBV4-3 and TRBJ2-2, with 7 bases fitting TRBD1. The CDR3 extends over 18 amino acids. The ends lost 2 bases at V and 0 bases at J; junction bases unmatched: 9. Germline CDR1 reads LGHNA; CDR2 reads YSLEER.

J is TRBJ1-1 and V is TRBV6-2 or TRBV6-3, with TRBD1 as a possible D gene (6 bases). The length of the CDR3 is 16 residues. CDR1 is MNHEY, CDR2 SVGEGT, per germline. V was pared by 0 bases and J by 2 bases, with 13 bases between. CDR3: CASSYSQGLLNTEAFF. The CDR3 nucleotides read TGTGCCAGCAGTTACTCTCAGGGGCTTTTAAACACTGAAGCTTTCTTT.

This clonotype was seen a few times. V is TRBV11-2 and J is TRBJ2-5, with TRBD2 matching 7 bases. Germline-derived CDR1 and CDR2 are SGHAT and FQNNGV. CDR3 length: 16 amino acids. Unmatched junction bases numbered 10, after V lost 1 base and J lost 5 bases. The CDR3 nucleotides read TGTGCCAGCAGCTTAGCCCTGACTAGCTTTGTTGAGACCCAGTACTTC. It translates to CASSLALTSFVETQYF. Full variable domain (missing parts from reference TRBV11-2 and TRBJ2-5): EAGVAQSPRYKIIEKRQSVAFWCNPISGHATLYWYQQILGQGPKLLIQFQNNGVVDDSQLPKDRFSAERLKGVDSTLKIQPAKLEDSAVYLCASSLALTSFVETQYFGPGTRLLVL.

This clonotype showed up many times. The CDR3 protein is CAISDPRTGGTEAFF. Written as DNA, the CDR3 is TGTGCCATCAGTGATCCCAGGACAGGGGGCACTGAAGCTTTCTTT. The V call is TRBV10-3, the J call TRBJ1-1, with TRBD1 identical over 10 bases. Trimming cost V 3 bases and J 4 bases; bases outside gene matches: 5. The length of the CDR3 is 15 residues. Germline V gives CDR1 ENHRY, CDR2 SYGVKD.